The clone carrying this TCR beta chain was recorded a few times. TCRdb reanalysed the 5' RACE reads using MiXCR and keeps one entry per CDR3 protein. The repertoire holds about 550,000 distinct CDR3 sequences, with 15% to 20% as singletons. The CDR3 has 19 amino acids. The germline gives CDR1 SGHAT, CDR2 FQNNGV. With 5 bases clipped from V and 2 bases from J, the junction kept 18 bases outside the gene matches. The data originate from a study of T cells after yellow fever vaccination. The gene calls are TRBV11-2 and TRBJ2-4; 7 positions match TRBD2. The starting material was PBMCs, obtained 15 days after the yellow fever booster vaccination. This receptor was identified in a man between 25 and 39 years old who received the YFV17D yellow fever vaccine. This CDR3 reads CASSKQTGREGTTKNIQYF. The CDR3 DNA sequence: TGTGCCAGCAGCAAACAGACCGGAAGGGAGGGGACGACCAAAAACATTCAGTACTTC.